The clone carrying this T cell receptor beta chain occurred many times. For the second PCR, which ran for roughly 6 to 12 cycles, a sample-barcoded 5' primer and a J-beta primer mix were used. One entry per CDR3 protein, called by TCRdb with MiXCR from the 5' RACE reads. The sample lists 1.5 million to 2 million distinct CDR3 sequences, 28% occurring once. The CDR3 has 15 residues. Between the trimmed V and J ends, which lost 5 bases and 2 bases, there was a span of 16 bases. These data originate in a study of blood T cells in healthy people across ages. The receptor comes from a woman in her 30s in good health. The chain carries TRBV12-3 or TRBV12-4 and TRBJ2-7; tentatively, D is TRBD2 (6 bases). Sequenced input: blood. As DNA, the CDR3 is TGTGCCAGCAGTGAGCCGGGACTCTCAACCTACGAGCAGTACTTC. Translation gives CASSEPGLSTYEQYF.